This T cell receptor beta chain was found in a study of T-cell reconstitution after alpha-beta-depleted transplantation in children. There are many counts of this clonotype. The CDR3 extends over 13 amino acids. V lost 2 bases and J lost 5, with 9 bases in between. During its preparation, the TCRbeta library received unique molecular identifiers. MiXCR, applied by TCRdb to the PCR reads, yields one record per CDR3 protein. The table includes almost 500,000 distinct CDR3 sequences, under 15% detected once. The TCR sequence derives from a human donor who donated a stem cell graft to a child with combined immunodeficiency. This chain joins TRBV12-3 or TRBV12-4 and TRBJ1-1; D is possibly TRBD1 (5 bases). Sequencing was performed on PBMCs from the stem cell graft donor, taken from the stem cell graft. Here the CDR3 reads CASSLYWGTEAFF. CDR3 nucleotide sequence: TGTGCCAGCAGTTTATATTGGGGGACTGAAGCTTTCTTT.